This T cell receptor beta chain was documented in a study of cytomegalovirus exposure and HLA in healthy donors (dated by TCRdb to the late 2010s). The study in broad terms: According to a later analysis, the 120 or so validation repertoires were produced on the same platform as the approximately 610 repertoires of the first cohort. The study combined high-throughput TCR immunosequencing, statistical association of individual TCRs with disease status, and machine learning to predict cytomegalovirus infection status. A separate validation cohort of over 95 different subjects was used in addition to the approximately 670-subject first cohort. The study aimed to test whether signatures of past pathogen exposure could be identified by cataloging public T cell receptors. Overall study results and their limits: A total of 150 or so TCR beta chains were listed by the study as associated with cytomegalovirus. All 120 or so repertoires were used to score co-occurrence in the validation cohort in a later analysis, because that analysis had no HLA typing for the cohort. Of the cluster scores, approximately 95% were above 0 in a later analysis, which found that TCRs clustered in the first cohort also tended to co-occur in the approximately 110 validation repertoires. The authors suggested that the approach could potentially be extended to other disease states and immunological phenotypes. In both the original and validation cohorts, the classifier was reported to diagnose cytomegalovirus status with high specificity and sensitivity. In vitro tests confirmed that a few of the cytomegalovirus-associated TCR beta chains recognize cytomegalovirus antigens. Across donors, most TCR sequences were observed very rarely, whereas some public TCRs were present in many individuals.

The donors were included in the validation cohort of approximately 120 subjects, a group kept apart from the roughly 680-subject first cohort. This clone occurred once. Its cognate antigen has yet to be identified. No base quality information exists; no much larger clone differs at one position. The library came from the immunoSEQ multiplex PCR assay. The source study handled its data this way. A statistical classification framework was built for diagnosing cytomegalovirus status from the catalog of TCR beta chain sequences. In its TCRdb copy, this immuneACCESS table keeps in-frame sequences only and misses some clones. Where compared with another copy, unresolved V genes explain less than half of these, and the others have no known cause. V, J and clone size derive from that table, while D and trimming were established from the DNA sequence. Within this sample are about 340,000 clones, with about nine tenths of them counted one time only. Of the sample, around 0.84% is held by the ten largest clones.

The CDR3 spans 13 residues, from the cysteine through the phenylalanine. CDR3 DNA is the only sequence kept; it has 39 bases, read in frame from the first base. The germline V gene gives CDR1 as MNHEY and CDR2 as SVGAGI. V loses 5 bases, J loses 8 bases, and the germline ends lie 12 bases apart. The chain is made from TRBV6-5 and TRBJ1-4; no D gene call is confident. The TCR originated in a woman aged 18-35 years in good health and CMV-seronegative. Sample: PBMCs. The base sequence is TGTGCCAGCAGTGAGATCCCCCGGGAAAAACTGTTTTTT. Its translation reads: CASSEIPREKLFF.